The rows below give T cell receptor beta chains drawn from one sample of a study of post-analysis software for immune sequencing data. Using its own MiXCR run on the PCR reads, TCRdb lists one record per CDR3 protein. Of under 650,000 distinct CDR3 sequences in the sample, about 40% were seen once. The specimen was blood. Receptors were obtained from a girl between 10 and 17 years old with multiple sclerosis. CDR3s include the opening cysteine and the closing phenylalanine or tryptophan. Fields, in order: CDR3 length, V gene, clone size, D gene, J gene, CDR3 DNA, CDR3 protein. A D gene is named only where the DNA matches it firmly. Size tells how often a clone was seen (once, few, many) or the class of an expanded clone, and some rows leave it out.

12	TRBV30	.	.	TRBJ1-2	TGTGCCTGGAGAGCAGGGTACTATGGCTACACCTTC	CAWRAGYYGYTF
20	TRBV3-1	.	TRBD2	TRBJ2-7	TGTGCCAGCAGCCCCCCAACGGGGACTAGCGGCGCAAGAGGCGCCTACGAGCAGTACTTC	CASSPPTGTSGARGAYEQYF
15	TRBV7-7	few	TRBD2	TRBJ2-1	TGTGCCAGCAGCATGGGACTAGCGGGGATAGATGAGCAGTTCTTC	CASSMGLAGIDEQFF
15	TRBV5-1	.	TRBD1	TRBJ2-3	TGCGCCAGCAGCTCCTGGACAGGGACCACAGATACGCAGTATTTT	CASSSWTGTTDTQYF
13	TRBV10-3	.	TRBD2	TRBJ2-7	TGTGCCAGCCATTTGGGACTATCCTACGAGCAGTACTTC	CASHLGLSYEQYF
15	TRBV3-1	.	TRBD1	TRBJ2-1	TGTGCCAGCAGCCAAGCAGCCCGAGGACAGGGATATAAGTTCTTC	CASSQAARGQGYKFF
13	TRBV7-9	few	TRBD1	TRBJ2-7	TGTGCCAGCAGGGGACAGGGTATTTCCGAGCAGTACTTC	CASRGQGISEQYF
16	TRBV20-1	.	TRBD2	TRBJ2-5	TGCAGTGCTAGACCTAGCGGGGGGGCCGCCCAAGAGACCCAGTACTTC	CSARPSGGAAQETQYF
13	TRBV27	many	.	TRBJ2-7	TGTGCCAGCAGTTTATGCACTAGTTGCGAGCAGTACTTC	CASSLCTSCEQYF
18	TRBV4-1	.	TRBD2	TRBJ2-3	TGCGCCAGCAGCCGAAGTAGCGGGGGGGCCAGTGGCCCAGATACGCAGTATTTT	CASSRSSGGASGPDTQYF
15	TRBV4-1	.	.	TRBJ2-3	TGCGCCAACAGCCAAGATCAGCGGCCCACAGATACGCAGTATTTT	CANSQDQRPTDTQYF
13	TRBV5-1	.	.	TRBJ2-7	TGCGCCAGCAAGGTTCACCTCTCCTACGAGCAGTACTTC	CASKVHLSYEQYF
13	TRBV11-1	once	.	TRBJ1-1	TGTGCCAGCACGAGGGAATTCGGTACTGAAGCTTTCTTT	CASTREFGTEAFF
13	TRBV29-1	.	TRBD1	TRBJ1-1	TGCAGCGTGACAGGGTTATTTAACACTGAAGCTTTCTTT	CSVTGLFNTEAFF
14	TRBV12-3/TRBV12-4	many	TRBD1	TRBJ2-7	TGTGCCAGCAGACGAGGGACAGCTCCCTACGAGCAGTACTTC	CASRRGTAPYEQYF
15	TRBV7-2	once	.	TRBJ2-1	TGTGCCAGCAGCTTAGGGAGGGGGCCGGGTAATGAGCAGTTCTTC	CASSLGRGPGNEQFF
13	TRBV10-3	few	.	TRBJ2-2	TGTGCCATCAGTGATAGGAGCACCGGGGAGCTGTTTTTT	CAISDRSTGELFF
15	TRBV7-9	.	.	TRBJ1-4	TGTGCCAGCAGCCTGGCCGAGATTCAAGATGAAAAACTGTTTTTT	CASSLAEIQDEKLFF
12	TRBV2	.	.	TRBJ2-7	TGTGCCGGCCAGACAGTCTCCTACGAGCAGTACTTC	CAGQTVSYEQYF
14	TRBV12-3/TRBV12-4	.	.	TRBJ2-7	TGTGCCAGCAGTCGTCAGGGGAGAACCTACGAGCAGTACTTC	CASSRQGRTYEQYF
15	TRBV4-1	.	.	TRBJ1-1	TGCGCCAGCAGCCATCCTCTCACGGGGAACACTGAAGCTTTCTTT	CASSHPLTGNTEAFF
13	TRBV24-1	.	.	TRBJ2-4	TGTGCCACCAGTGATTTTAAGCGAAACATTCAGTACTTC	CATSDFKRNIQYF
16	TRBV4-1	.	TRBD2	TRBJ2-1	TGCGCCAGCGGCCTAAGGGCACTAGCGGATTACAATGAGCAGTTCTTC	CASGLRALADYNEQFF
12	TRBV13	.	.	TRBJ2-2	TGTGCCAGCAGCCCCTACACCGGGGAGCTGTTTTTT	CASSPYTGELFF
16	TRBV7-8	many	.	TRBJ2-6	TGTGCCAGCAGCTTCCTGCTGGGCTCTGGGGCCAACGTCCTGACTTTC	CASSFLLGSGANVLTF
13	TRBV10-3	.	.	TRBJ2-2	TGTGCCATCAGTACAGAAAACACCGGGGAGCTGTTTTTT	CAISTENTGELFF
13	TRBV5-1	few	.	TRBJ2-3	TGCGCCAGCAGAACGGGGAGCACAGATACGCAGTATTTT	CASRTGSTDTQYF
17	TRBV29-1	few	.	TRBJ1-2	TGCAGCGTTGGTCCAATTCTCCTCAGGAGGGGGACCTATGGCTACACCTTC	CSVGPILLRRGTYGYTF
15	TRBV12-3/TRBV12-4	few	.	TRBJ2-7	TGTGCCAGCACAAGGTCCCAGCTACCAAATTACGAGCAGTACTTC	CASTRSQLPNYEQYF
14	TRBV5-1	many	TRBD2	TRBJ2-3	TGTGCCAGCAGCTTAGCGGGAAGCACAGATACGCAGTATTTT	CASSLAGSTDTQYF
12	TRBV29-1	once	.	TRBJ2-2	TGCAGCGTTGGTAGGGCGACCGGGGAGCTGTTTTTT	CSVGRATGELFF
14	TRBV12-3/TRBV12-4	many	TRBD2	TRBJ2-1	TGTGCCACCGGGACTAGCGGGAACAACAATGAGCAGTTCTTC	CATGTSGNNNEQFF
14	TRBV10-3	.	.	TRBJ1-1	TGTGCCATCAGGCTGGGGGCAGAGAACACTGAAGCTTTCTTT	CAIRLGAENTEAFF
15	TRBV6-5	.	TRBD2	TRBJ2-7	TGTGCCAGCAGTGGCAGCGGGAGGGGATCCTACGAGCAGTACTTC	CASSGSGRGSYEQYF
14	TRBV5-1	.	.	TRBJ1-4	TGCGCCAGCAGCTGGGACCCTAGGAGTGAAAAACTGTTTTTT	CASSWDPRSEKLFF
15	TRBV29-1	.	.	TRBJ2-5	TGCAGCGTTGATGTGGGGCTGGGGTACCAAGAGACCCAGTACTTC	CSVDVGLGYQETQYF
20	TRBV10-3	few	.	TRBJ2-6	TGTGCCATCAGTGAGTCCTCTGCCGTGGGGAGCTTCTCTGGGGCCAACGTCCTGACTTTC	CAISESSAVGSFSGANVLTF
15	TRBV29-1	few	TRBD1	TRBJ2-6	TGCAGCGTGAGGGGGCAGGTCTCTGGGGCCAACGTCCTGACTTTC	CSVRGQVSGANVLTF
15	TRBV6-5	.	.	TRBJ2-7	TGTGCCAGCAGTTACTTCACACGCAGGGGTTACGAGCAGTACTTC	CASSYFTRRGYEQYF
14	TRBV7-8	.	TRBD2	TRBJ2-7	TGTGCCAGCAGCTTGGGGACTACCTCCTACGAGCAGTACTTC	CASSLGTTSYEQYF
15	TRBV5-6	.	.	TRBJ2-1	TGTGCCAGCAGCTTGGAGCAGCTCTACTACAATGAGCAGTTCTTC	CASSLEQLYYNEQFF
16	TRBV20-1	few	TRBD2	TRBJ2-1	TGCAGTGCTAGACCAGCGGGGGGCAGCTCCTACAATGAGCAGTTCTTC	CSARPAGGSSYNEQFF
15	TRBV6-2/TRBV6-3	.	TRBD1	TRBJ1-5	TGTGCCAGCAGTCCTACCGGGACAGAAAATCAGCCCCAGCATTTT	CASSPTGTENQPQHF
19	TRBV5-1	.	TRBD2	TRBJ2-1	TGCGCCAGCAGCTTGGATCGGACTAGCGGCGTTAGCTCCTACAATGAGCAGTTCTTC	CASSLDRTSGVSSYNEQFF
18	TRBV12-3/TRBV12-4	.	TRBD2	TRBJ2-2	TGTGCCAGCAGTTCGGGACTAGCGGGAGGCCGGAACACCGGGGAGCTGTTTTTT	CASSSGLAGGRNTGELFF
16	TRBV10-3	.	.	TRBJ1-2	TGTGCCATCAGTGAACAGTCGGATGGGAAGGGGTATGGCTACACCTTC	CAISEQSDGKGYGYTF
15	TRBV5-1	.	.	TRBJ2-3	TGCGCCAGCAGCTTGGGCCTGCAAAAAGTAGATACGCAGTATTTT	CASSLGLQKVDTQYF
16	TRBV10-3	.	TRBD1	TRBJ1-2	TGTACCACGCGGACAGGGGTTCAAAGTGCGGGGTATGGCTACACCTTC	CTTRTGVQSAGYGYTF
17	TRBV6-2/TRBV6-3	.	TRBD2	TRBJ2-1	TGTGCCAGCAGTTACCCCTTAGGAGCGGGAGGGCTGGATGAGCAGTTCTTC	CASSYPLGAGGLDEQFF
13	TRBV12-3/TRBV12-4	few	.	TRBJ1-2	TGTGCCAGCAGTTCGAGACAGGCCTATGGCTACACCTTC	CASSSRQAYGYTF
13	TRBV29-1	few	.	TRBJ1-1	TGCAGCGTTGAGGAACAAATGAACACTGAAGCTTTCTTT	CSVEEQMNTEAFF
16	TRBV4-2	many	TRBD2	TRBJ2-4	TGTGCCAGCAGCCAATCCGGGACTAGCGGGGAAAACATTCAGTACTTC	CASSQSGTSGENIQYF
17	TRBV28	.	.	TRBJ2-1	TGTGCCAGCAGTTTATTATGGACGGGGTCCTCCTACAATGAGCAGTTCTTC	CASSLLWTGSSYNEQFF
21	TRBV12-3/TRBV12-4	.	.	TRBJ2-7	TGTGCCAGCAGTTTACTAGATATATACCAAGGGGGTTTGGCAGCTACGGGCGAGCAGTACTTC	CASSLLDIYQGGLAATGEQYF
13	TRBV15	.	.	TRBJ1-1	TGTGCCACCAGCAGAGGGGACAAGACTGAAGCTTTCTTT	CATSRGDKTEAFF